The source of this T cell receptor (beta chain) is a study of shared clonotypes between healthy human individuals. Study outcomes and limitations: For sorted subsets, rarefaction showed incomplete sequencing despite large depth. Memory subsets had estimated richness that was generally smaller than that of naive subsets.

The CDR3 is 14 amino acids. V lost 4 bases and J 0 bases, leaving 10 bases between the germline ends. From germline, CDR1 is SNHLY and CDR2 FYNNEI. From CD4+ cells came CD45RA+ naive and CD45RA-negative memory subsets. Profiled with immunoSEQ multiplex PCR; TCRdb holds only in-frame clones, not every one. Here the sample spans about 1 million clones, around 76% being singletons. This clone was found a few times. Antigen specificity is unknown. Material: memory CD4+ T cells sorted from blood. Subset denoted: CD45RA-negative fraction. The chain couples TRBV2 to TRBJ2-7, with D tentatively TRBD2 (7 bases). This TCR came from a man younger than 35 in good health. The CDR3 DNA follows: TGTGCCAGCAGTGCCGGGGGGCCCTCCTACGAGCAGTACTTC. It is translated as CASSAGGPSYEQYF.